The rows below give T cell receptor beta chains drawn from one sample of a study of blood T cell repertoires in COVID-19. Profiling relied on immunoSEQ multiplex PCR, and the TCRdb table lists in-frame clones only, not all of them. The data contain over 150,000 clones, roughly 85% of them singletons. Sequencing was done on a sample of PBMCs or T cells enriched from blood (not recorded which). The receptor source for this set is a man aged 35 to 55 who had recovered from COVID-19. Each CDR3 is given with its conserved first and last residue. The D gene is left open where the match is weak.

>TRBD2|TRBJ2-7|TRBV11-3
CASSLGTSGHYEQYF
>NA|TRBJ2-5|TRBV15
CATFGGPGETQYF
>NA|TRBJ1-5|TRBV6-5
CASSSGVAGNQPQHF
>NA|TRBJ1-2|TRBV27
CASSPTGTTGYTF
>NA|TRBJ1-1|TRBV7-9
CASSSGASWTEAFF
>TRBD2|TRBJ2-7|TRBV27
CASSLSGTSGSKQYF
>NA|TRBJ1-2|TRBV5-1
CASSFQGSGGYTF
>TRBD2|TRBJ2-2|TRBV5-4
CATRTSRVNGELFF
>TRBD1|TRBJ2-7|TRBV7-9
CASRRDRDSYEQYF
>TRBD2|TRBJ2-7|TRBV4-1
CASSQERGRGLAGGEQYF
>TRBD1|TRBJ1-4|TRBV4-1
CASKGADEKLFF
>NA|TRBJ1-1|TRBV5-6
CASSLGSTEAFF
>NA|TRBJ2-3|TRBV18
CASSPGYMRTDTQYF
>TRBD2|TRBJ2-7|TRBV28
CASSSQTSGRSYEQYF
>NA|TRBJ1-2|TRBV5-1
CASSFGREGYTF
>TRBD2|TRBJ2-5|TRBV3-1/TRBV3-2
CASSSYSGSGWETQYF
>NA|TRBJ1-4|TRBV25-1
CASSDKEKLFF
>NA|TRBJ1-3|TRBV19
CASHPHSGNTIYF
>TRBD2|TRBJ2-1|TRBV4-2
CASSQEADSGIYNEQFF
>NA|TRBJ2-7|TRBV7-3
CASSPTHQAPEQYF
>NA|TRBJ1-1|TRBV28
CASSLGYRDTEAFF
>NA|TRBJ2-2|TRBV18
CASSRRSGGGASDTGELFF
>NA|TRBJ2-7|TRBV14
CASSLGASYEQYF
>NA|TRBJ1-6|TRBV9
CASSGSMAPTLHF
>NA|TRBJ2-3|TRBV10-3
CAIRTDSEDTQYF
>TRBD1|TRBJ1-4|TRBV30
CAWSAGTGNEKLFF
>NA|TRBJ2-7|TRBV19
CASSISSANEQYF
>NA|TRBJ2-7|TRBV27
CASSLGGPYEQYF
>NA|TRBJ2-3|TRBV27
CASSLWGVETDTQYF
>NA|TRBJ2-1|TRBV28
CASVDHPRPEQFF
>NA|TRBJ1-4|TRBV5-1
CASRTGPTNEKLFF
>NA|TRBJ2-2|TRBV27
CASRLPGALPGELFF
>TRBD1|TRBJ2-7|TRBV19
CASSIAQDRIHEQYF
>TRBD1|TRBJ2-5|TRBV19
CASSMDRGRETQYF
>TRBD2|TRBJ2-1|TRBV7-2
CASSYTTAGGYNEQFF
>TRBD2|TRBJ2-3|TRBV27
CASSLRLAGGRDTQYF
>NA|TRBJ1-5|TRBV10-3
CPNRRAHSNQPQHF
>NA|TRBJ1-6|TRBV30
CAWNQGPDIYNSPLHF
>TRBD1|TRBJ2-2|TRBV25-1
CASRDSPNTGELFF
>TRBD2|TRBJ2-1|TRBV9
CASGPSGSNEQFF
>NA|TRBJ2-1|TRBV18
CASSPNGGTNNEQFF
>TRBD1|TRBJ1-5|TRBV6-6
CASTGDRTNQPQHF
>TRBD1|TRBJ2-7|TRBV14
CASSQGGGVHEQYF